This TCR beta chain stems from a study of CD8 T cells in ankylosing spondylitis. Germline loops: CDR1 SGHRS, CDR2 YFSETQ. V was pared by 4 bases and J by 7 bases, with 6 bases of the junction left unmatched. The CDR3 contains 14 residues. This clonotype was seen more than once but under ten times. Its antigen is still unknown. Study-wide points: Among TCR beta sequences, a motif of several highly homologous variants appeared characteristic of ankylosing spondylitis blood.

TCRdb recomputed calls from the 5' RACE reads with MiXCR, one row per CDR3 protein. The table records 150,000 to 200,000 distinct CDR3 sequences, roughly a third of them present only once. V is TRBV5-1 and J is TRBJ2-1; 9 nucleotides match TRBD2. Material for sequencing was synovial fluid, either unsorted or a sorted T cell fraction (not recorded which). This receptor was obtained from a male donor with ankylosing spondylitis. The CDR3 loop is CASSTGTSTNEQFF. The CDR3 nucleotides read TGCGCCAGCAGCACCGGGACTAGCACAAATGAGCAGTTCTTC.